This is a list of T cell receptor beta chains from one sample in a study of blood T cell repertoires in COVID-19. The table came from immunoSEQ multiplex PCR; TCRdb's copy has only in-frame clones and leaves some out. Of under 200,000 clones in the sample, 65% to 85% were seen once. The material sequenced was PBMCs or T cells enriched from blood (not recorded which). The source is a woman in her twenties or thirties who had been exposed to COVID-19. Both conserved end residues are part of each CDR3. The order of the fields is D gene, V gene, J gene, clone size, CDR3 DNA, CDR3 protein. A D gene is named only where the DNA matches it firmly. Size tells how often a clone was seen (once, few, many) or the class of an expanded clone, and some rows leave it out.

TRBD2	TRBV6-2/TRBV6-3	TRBJ2-1	.	TGTGCCAGCAGTCAACTAGTAGCGGGGTGGAGCAATGAGCAGTTCTTC	CASSQLVAGWSNEQFF
.	TRBV6-5	TRBJ1-5	.	TGTGCCGCAGGGTTTCAGCCCCAGCATTTT	CAAGFQPQHF
TRBD1	TRBV6-5	TRBJ2-7	.	TGTGCCAGCAGGCTACACCGGGACAGGGATTACGAGCAGTACTTC	CASRLHRDRDYEQYF
TRBD1	TRBV5-6	TRBJ1-6	.	TGTGCCAGCAGCTTGACCAGGGGGACTTATAATTCACCCCTCCACTTT	CASSLTRGTYNSPLHF
.	TRBV5-1	TRBJ1-2	few	TGCGCCAGCAGCATTGAGAGAGTCGGCTATGGCTACACCTTC	CASSIERVGYGYTF
.	TRBV2	TRBJ1-1	.	TGTGCCAGCAGTGGGGGAGTCGGCACTGAAGCTTTCTTT	CASSGGVGTEAFF
TRBD1	TRBV19	TRBJ2-7	.	TGTGCCAGTAGTCCAGACAGGGGGAGGGACGAGCAGTACTTC	CASSPDRGRDEQYF
TRBD2	TRBV5-1	TRBJ2-5	.	TGCGCCAGCAGCCTCCTCAGAGCGGGGGGTACGGAGACCCAGTACTTC	CASSLLRAGGTETQYF
TRBD2	TRBV5-1	TRBJ2-5	.	TGCGCCAGCAACCAGGGACTAGCGGGAGTCGAGACCCAGTACTTC	CASNQGLAGVETQYF
TRBD1	TRBV19	TRBJ1-1	.	TGTGCCAGTACCTTGGGACAGGGATTGAACACTGAAGCTTTCTTT	CASTLGQGLNTEAFF
TRBD1	TRBV3-1/TRBV3-2	TRBJ1-5	.	TGTGCCAGCAGCCAAGAGGGGGGGACAGGGGAAGGGCCCCAGCATTTT	CASSQEGGTGEGPQHF
TRBD1	TRBV2	TRBJ1-5	.	TGTGCCAGCAGTCGTCCACGAATCGGGACAGGGGATCAGCCCCAGCATTTT	CASSRPRIGTGDQPQHF
.	TRBV6-5	TRBJ2-1	.	TGTGCCAGCAGGGCTAGCGACTACAATGAGCAGTTCTTC	CASRASDYNEQFF
TRBD1	TRBV19	TRBJ1-2	many	TGTGCCAGTTCGGATACAGGGGATGATGGCTACACCTTC	CASSDTGDDGYTF
.	TRBV9	TRBJ1-1	.	TGTGCCAGCGGGCACTTGAACACTGAAGCTTTCTTT	CASGHLNTEAFF
TRBD1	TRBV15	TRBJ1-2	.	TGTGCCACCAGCGGCCCCCATATACAGGGGAGCGGCTATGGCTACACCTTC	CATSGPHIQGSGYGYTF
TRBD1	TRBV4-1	TRBJ1-6	.	TGCGCCAGCAGCCAGCGTCGGGACAGGGGCAATTCACCCCTCCACTTT	CASSQRRDRGNSPLHF
TRBD1	TRBV6-5	TRBJ1-2	.	TGTGCAGCAACGACAGGGGCGGGAGGCTACACCTTC	CAATTGAGGYTF
.	TRBV9	TRBJ2-2	.	TGTGCCAGCAGCGTAGAGGACAGACCAACCGGGGAGCTGTTTTTT	CASSVEDRPTGELFF
.	TRBV11-2	TRBJ1-3	.	TGTGCCAGCTACCCCACCATCGGGGACACCATATATTTT	CASYPTIGDTIYF
.	TRBV3-1/TRBV3-2	TRBJ1-2	once	TGTGCCAGCAGCCAAGTTCAAGGGAGGGATGGCTACACCTTC	CASSQVQGRDGYTF
.	TRBV9	TRBJ1-1	.	TGTGCCAGCAGCGCCGTCGACATGCCCAACACTGAAGCTTTCTTT	CASSAVDMPNTEAFF
.	TRBV12-3/TRBV12-4	TRBJ1-6	.	TGTGCCAGCAGTGGGAGCAATTCACCCCTCCACTTT	CASSGSNSPLHF
.	TRBV19	TRBJ1-5	.	TGTGCCAGTACCACCACGCCGGGACTAGGTAATCAGCCCCAGCATTTT	CASTTTPGLGNQPQHF
.	TRBV7-2	TRBJ1-2	.	TGTGCCAGCAGCTTAGACTTTGGGGGCGGCTATGGCTACACCTTC	CASSLDFGGGYGYTF
.	TRBV19	TRBJ1-1	.	TGTGCCAGTAGTCCCTGGGGTGGGGCGAACACTGAAGCTTTCTTT	CASSPWGGANTEAFF
.	TRBV2	TRBJ2-2	.	TGTGCCAGCAGCCCACTCGGGACGAACACCGGGGAGCTGTTTTTT	CASSPLGTNTGELFF
.	TRBV2	TRBJ2-1	.	TGTGCCAGCAGAGAAAGACAGTTCTCCTACAATGAGCAGTTCTTC	CASRERQFSYNEQFF
TRBD2	TRBV6-5	TRBJ2-2	few	TGTGCCAGCAGTTACGAGGTAGCGGGGAACACCGGGGAGCTGTTTTTT	CASSYEVAGNTGELFF
.	TRBV24-1	TRBJ2-1	.	TGTGCCATACCCCCCGGGGGTGGGGCGGGGAATGAGCAGTTCTTC	CAIPPGGGAGNEQFF
TRBD1	TRBV19	TRBJ2-7	.	TGTGCCAGTAGTATCAAACAGGGGGCGGTGCAGTACTTC	CASSIKQGAVQYF
TRBD2	TRBV18	TRBJ2-2	.	TGTGCCAGCTCACCAGGACTAGCCGGAAACACCGGGGAGCTGTTTTTT	CASSPGLAGNTGELFF
TRBD1	TRBV6-5	TRBJ1-4	.	TGTGCCAGCAGTTTTACAGGGGTTAATGAAAAACTGTTTTTT	CASSFTGVNEKLFF
.	TRBV18	TRBJ2-7	.	TGTGCCAGCTCACCAAGGACTGGAACCTACGAGCAGTACTTC	CASSPRTGTYEQYF
.	TRBV5-1	TRBJ1-1	.	TGCGCCAGCAGCCTATCCCCAGGGGATGGCACTGAAGCTTTCTTT	CASSLSPGDGTEAFF